These 17 T cell receptor beta chains were all obtained from the same sample, sequenced in a study of cytomegalovirus exposure and HLA in healthy donors. The PCR contained 60 Vbeta and 13 Jbeta primers. Produced via immunoSEQ multiplex PCR; TCRdb's table is partial and in-frame only. The data hold 150,000 to 200,000 clones, with 82% observed a single time. The sequencing sample was made of PBMCs. The receptor source for this set is a girl aged 5-17 years in good health and CMV-seropositive.

The rearrangement uses TRBV7-2 and TRBJ2-7, with TRBD2 matching 9 bases. The V segment lost 5 bases and the J segment 10 bases; nucleotides outside the gene matches: 12. The CDR3 contains 14 residues. Germline V gene sequence: CDR1 SGHTA, CDR2 FQGNSA. DNA of the CDR3: TGTGCCAGCAGCCCCGGCGGAGCGGGGGGAGTACAGTACTTC. This translates into CASSPGGAGGVQYF.

V is TRBV27 and J is TRBJ2-1; the match to TRBD2 covers 9 bases. Germline V gives CDR1 MNHEY, CDR2 SMNVEV (reference sequence). J gave up 5 bases and V 2 bases, and 7 bases lay outside the gene matches. This CDR3 comprises 16 residues. The CDR3 DNA is TGTGCCAGCAGTTTACAGGGACTAGCATTAAACAATGAGCAGTTCTTC. Protein: CASSLQGLALNNEQFF.

The gene calls are TRBV7-3 and TRBJ1-1; D is unresolved. The CDR3 is 13 amino acids. Germline CDR1 is SGHTA and CDR2 is FQGTGA. Trimming removed 5 bases at V and 3 bases at J, with 10 bases between. The CDR3 DNA is TGTGCCAGCAGCACCCGTGAGGACACTGAAGCTTTCTTT. This gives the protein CASSTREDTEAFF.

The V and J genes are TRBV7-8 and TRBJ1-2, with D hard to call. Germline V lookup: CDR1 SGHVS, CDR2 FQNEAQ. This CDR3 is built from 14 residues. The V end was cut by 1 base, the J end by 1 base, with 7 bases between. The CDR3 nucleotides are TGTGCCAGCAGCTTAGTGGGCAATAACTATGGCTACACCTTC. Protein: CASSLVGNNYGYTF.

The chain recombines TRBV7-8 with TRBJ1-4; perhaps TRBD1 as D (6 bases). Germline loops: CDR1 SGHVS, CDR2 FQNEAQ. V was clipped by 3 bases and J by 2 bases, with 10 bases between them. There are 15 residues in the CDR3. The CDR3 is CASSFQGRTNEKLFF. CDR3 nucleotide sequence: TGTGCCAGCAGCTTTCAGGGGCGTACTAATGAAAAACTGTTTTTT. Filled out from reference TRBV7-8 and TRBJ1-4, the complete variable domain reads GAGVSQSPRYKVAKRGQDVALRCDPISGHVSLFWYQQALGQGPEFLTYFQNEAQLDKSGLPSDRFFAERPEGSVSTLKIQRTQQEDSAVYLCASSFQGRTNEKLFFGSGTQLSVL.

The chain couples TRBV6-6 to TRBJ2-6; 8 bases agree with TRBD1. V trimming: 8 bases; J trimming: 9 bases; junction bases outside the gene matches: 9. Germline lookup yields CDR1 MNHNY and CDR2 SVGAGI (reference sequence). The CDR3 has 14 amino acids. CDR3 residues: CASLIAGTGNVLTF. The CDR3 bases are TGTGCCAGCCTTATCGCCGGGACAGGCAACGTCCTGACTTTC.

CDR3 coding DNA: TGCGCCAGCAGCCCTGCCGGGACAATGGCAGATACGCAGTATTTT. Encoded protein: CASSPAGTMADTQYF. J is TRBJ2-3 and V is TRBV5-1; tentatively, D is TRBD1 (6 bases). Per the germline V gene, CDR1 is SGHRS and CDR2 is YFSETQ. With 4 bases removed from V and 4 bases from J, the gap between germline ends came to 16 bases. This CDR3 has 15 residues. The full variable domain, in which reference TRBV5-1 and TRBJ2-3 provide the parts outside the CDR3, is KAGVTQTPRYLIKTRGQQVTLSCSPISGHRSVSWYQQTPGQGLQFLFEYFSETQRNKGNFPGRFSGRQFSNSRSEMNVSTLELGDSALYLCASSPAGTMADTQYFGPGTRLTVL.

This chain joins TRBV28 and TRBJ2-2; a weak D match, TRBD2 (6 bases). V lost 1 base to trimming and J lost 11 bases, with 14 bases between them. This CDR3 contains 14 residues. The germline CDR1 and CDR2 sequences are MDHEN and SYDVKM. The CDR3 nucleotides read TGTGCCAGCAGTTTATCTGGGGGGTCCCTCGAGCTGTTTTTT. Translated: CASSLSGGSLELFF.

The rearrangement links TRBV28 to TRBJ1-1, with D uncertain. V lost 4 bases and J lost 4, with 10 bases in between. CDR1 is MDHEN and CDR2 is SYDVKM in the germline V gene. The CDR3 extends over 13 amino acids. CDR3 bases: TGTGCCAGCAGTTCGGGTTCGCTCACTGAAGCTTTCTTT. Translated, it gives CASSSGSLTEAFF.

This clone was observed a handful of times. CDR3 nucleotides: TGCGCCAGCAGCAAACAGGGGGCAACCTACAATGAGCAGTTCTTC. Residues: CASSKQGATYNEQFF. J is TRBJ2-1 and V is TRBV5-1, with 9 positions matching TRBD1. This CDR3 is 15 amino acids long. V lost 4 bases, J lost 2 bases, and 4 bases stayed unmatched. The V gene's germline CDR1 is SGHRS and CDR2 YFSETQ.

This clone is a singleton in its sample. At the DNA level, this CDR3 is encoded by other sequences in the same sample as well. The chain is built from TRBV6-5 and TRBJ2-5; possible D gene TRBD1, 6 bases. Trimming stripped 6 bases from V and 5 bases from J, with 13 bases between. The CDR3 contains 13 residues. The V gene's germline CDR1 is MNHEY and CDR2 SVGAGI. CDR3 sequence (DNA): TGTGCCAGCAGCCGGACAGCCCGGGAGACCCAGTACTTC. This translates into CASSRTARETQYF.

This clone was picked up one time. The chain's CDR3 is CASGPWTTTYEQYF. CDR3 nucleotide sequence: TGTGCCAGCGGCCCATGGACAACCACCTACGAGCAGTACTTC. The chain uses TRBV7-2 and TRBJ2-7, with a tentative D call TRBD1 (5 bases). Deletions cut 8 bases from V and 2 bases from J, with 16 bases between. This CDR3 is built from 14 residues. The germline V gene encodes CDR1 SGHTA and CDR2 FQGNSA.

V and J are TRBV19 and TRBJ1-1, with a weak D call TRBD1 (6 bases). Germline CDR1 is LNHDA and CDR2 is SQIVND (reference sequence). This CDR3 has 13 amino acids. V lost 5 bases and J 5 bases, leaving 12 bases between the germline ends. The CDR3 loop reads CASSADRRTEAFF. The CDR3, as DNA: TGTGCCAGTAGTGCCGACAGGAGGACTGAAGCTTTCTTT.

J is TRBJ1-2 and V is TRBV6-1; perhaps TRBD1 as D (6 bases). The CDR3 has 16 residues. Trimming took off 4 bases at V and 2 bases at J, with 17 bases between the two ends. Germline lookup yields CDR1 MNHNS and CDR2 SASEGT. The CDR3 is CASSALTGYENYGYTF. The CDR3 DNA is TGTGCCAGCAGTGCCCTCACAGGGTACGAAAACTATGGCTACACCTTC.

V gene TRBV28 combines with J gene TRBJ2-5; TRBD2 matches at 14 bases. V was pared by 5 bases and J by 5 bases, with 7 bases of the junction left unmatched. The germline CDR1 and CDR2 sequences are MDHEN and SYDVKM. The CDR3 has 16 residues. The CDR3: CASSPGTSGSLETQYF. DNA for the CDR3: TGTGCCAGCAGTCCCGGGACTAGCGGGAGTCTGGAGACCCAGTACTTC.

This chain connects TRBV27 to TRBJ1-1; 8 nucleotides agree with TRBD1. Germline CDR1 MNHEY, CDR2 SMNVEV (reference sequence). CDR3 length equals 17 residues. J gave up 0 bases and V 6 bases, and 12 bases lay outside the gene matches. The CDR3 sequence: CASSYGQGAYMNTEAFF. For the CDR3, the DNA is TGTGCCAGCAGCTACGGACAGGGCGCCTACATGAACACTGAAGCTTTCTTT.

The V gene is TRBV19, the J gene TRBJ1-4; 8 nucleotides align to TRBD1. The germline gives CDR1 LNHDA, CDR2 SQIVND (reference sequence). V shed 4 bases, J shed 10 bases, and the junction held 23 bases outside the gene matches. The CDR3 has 19 residues. The CDR3 region is CASSTSPPGQALFRGKLFF. The CDR3 DNA reads TGTGCCAGTAGTACCTCCCCTCCGGGACAGGCTTTGTTTCGGGGAAAACTGTTTTTT. Full variable domain (outside the CDR3, taken from reference TRBV19 and TRBJ1-4): DGGITQSPKYLFRKEGQNVTLSCEQNLNHDAMYWYRQDPGQGLRLIYYSQIVNDFQKGDIAEGYSVSREKKESFPLTVTSAQKNPTAFYLCASSTSPPGQALFRGKLFFGSGTQLSVL.